This entry lists 18 T cell receptor beta chains sequenced from one sample in a study of blood T cell repertoires in COVID-19. Assay: immunoSEQ multiplex PCR; the TCRdb copy retains only in-frame clones and omits some. The sample holds fewer than 250,000 clones, about 83% seen once. Sequenced material: PBMCs or T cells enriched from blood (not recorded which). All receptors come from a woman between 40 and 55 years old who had been exposed to COVID-19.

The chain employs TRBV5-1 and TRBJ1-6; TRBD1 is a possible D gene (5 bases). The CDR3 is 15 amino acids. Trimming removed 0 bases from V and 12 bases from J, with 16 bases in between. Looked up from germline, CDR1 is SGHRS and CDR2 is YFSETQ. The CDR3: CASSLDRQSLRPLHF. CDR3 DNA: TGCGCCAGCAGCTTGGACAGGCAAAGTCTGAGACCCCTCCACTTT.

The chain combines TRBV7-2 with TRBJ1-2, with D perhaps matching TRBD1 (6 bases). This CDR3 is 14 amino acids long. CDR1 is SGHTA and CDR2 is FQGNSA in the germline V gene. With 3 bases removed from V and 4 bases from J, the gap between germline ends came to 12 bases. CDR3: CASSFTQGTYGYTF. As DNA, the CDR3 is TGTGCCAGCAGCTTTACCCAGGGGACCTATGGCTACACCTTC.

The chain uses TRBV19 and TRBJ1-2; 10 positions match TRBD1. The V and J ends lost 5 bases and 5 bases, in that order; junction bases with no gene match: 8. The V gene's germline CDR1 is LNHDA and CDR2 SQIVND (reference sequence). The CDR3 is 15 residues long. CDR3 nucleotide sequence: TGTGCCAGTAGTCCGTGGGACAGGGGAAATTATGGCTACACCTTC. Its translation: CASSPWDRGNYGYTF.

The chain joins TRBV2 to TRBJ2-2; D is perhaps TRBD2 (6 bases). V lost 5 bases to trimming and J lost 6 bases, with 13 bases between them. From germline, CDR1 is SNHLY and CDR2 FYNNEI. The CDR3 extends over 14 amino acids. CDR3 region: CASSRRERAGELFF. CDR3 coding DNA: TGTGCCAGCAGTAGGAGGGAAAGGGCCGGGGAGCTGTTTTTT.

The chain couples TRBV28 to TRBJ1-1, with TRBD1 as a possible D gene (5 bases). The CDR3 consists of 15 residues. Trimming removed 3 bases at V and 4 bases at J, with 15 bases between. In germline, CDR1 is MDHEN, CDR2 SYDVKM. The CDR3 here is CASSFGWGRPTEAFF. The CDR3 DNA sequence: TGTGCCAGCAGTTTTGGATGGGGGAGGCCCACTGAAGCTTTCTTT.

This chain uses TRBV30 with TRBJ1-1; D ambiguous. The CDR3 consists of 15 residues. Germline V gene lookup returns CDR1 GTSNPN and CDR2 SVGIG (reference sequence). Trimming took off 0 bases at V and 1 base at J, with 12 bases between the two ends. The CDR3 loop reads CAWSVFGSWNTEAFF. DNA of the CDR3: TGTGCCTGGAGTGTATTCGGGTCATGGAACACTGAAGCTTTCTTT.

The DNA for the CDR3 is TGTGCCAGCAGCTTGGTATCGGAGGACACTGAAGCTTTCTTT. Translating gives CASSLVSEDTEAFF. The chain employs TRBV5-4 and TRBJ1-1; no clear D. The CDR3 runs to 14 residues. Germline V gene sequence: CDR1 SGHNT, CDR2 YYREEE (reference sequence). With 0 bases removed from V and 3 bases from J, the gap between germline ends came to 9 bases.

The genes are TRBV4-1 and TRBJ2-2; weak D call: TRBD1 (6 bases). CDR3 length: 16 residues. V was shortened by 0 bases and J by 6 bases, with 14 bases between the two germline ends. Germline assignment: CDR1 MGHRA and CDR2 YSYEKL. As DNA, the CDR3 is TGCGCCAGCAGCCAAGATATGGCAGGGGCGGCCGGGGAGCTGTTTTTT. Translated, it gives CASSQDMAGAAGELFF.

CDR3 coding DNA: TGTGCCAGCGGGACTGGATCCGGGGAGCTGTTTTTT. Amino acids: CASGTGSGELFF. The chain employs TRBV12-3 or TRBV12-4 and TRBJ2-2, with D maybe TRBD2 (6 bases). Trimming shortened V by 8 bases and J by 6 bases, and 10 bases separated the two germline ends. The CDR3 has 12 amino acids.

The V call is TRBV19, the J call TRBJ1-4; possibly TRBD1 for D (5 bases). CDR1 is LNHDA and CDR2 is SQIVND in the germline V gene (reference sequence). The CDR3 is 14 amino acids. V lost 5 bases to trimming and J lost 5 bases, with 12 bases between them. The chain's CDR3 is CASSFGTQNEKLFF. CDR3 nucleotides: TGTGCCAGTAGTTTTGGGACTCAGAATGAAAAACTGTTTTTT.

This chain joins TRBV4-3 and TRBJ1-3; 7 bases are a match to TRBD1. The CDR3 length is 17 residues. Germline V gene lookup returns CDR1 LGHNA and CDR2 YSLEER. J gave up 0 bases and V 0 bases, and 5 bases lay outside the gene matches. CDR3 protein: CASSQDRGPFSGNTIYF. The CDR3 DNA reads TGCGCCAGCAGCCAAGATAGGGGGCCCTTCTCTGGAAACACCATATATTTT.

This chain links TRBV7-3 with TRBJ2-5; TRBD2 aligns across 10 bases. This CDR3 comprises 16 residues. Losses at the gene ends were 0 bases for V and 5 bases for J; bases not matched to a gene: 6. Germline CDR1 and CDR2: SGHTA and FQGTGA. The CDR3 spells CASSLTGAGGQETQYF. CDR3 in DNA: TGTGCCAGCAGCTTAACAGGAGCGGGGGGGCAGGAGACCCAGTACTTC.

The gene calls are TRBV7-8 and TRBJ1-6; 11 nucleotides line up with TRBD1. The CDR3 totals 16 residues. Germline V gives CDR1 SGHVS, CDR2 FQNEAQ. V lost 8 bases to trimming and J lost 6 bases; unmatched junction nucleotides: 9. For the CDR3, the DNA is TGTGCCAGCTCAATAGTGGGGACAGGGGGTAATTCACCCCTCCACTTT. Translation gives CASSIVGTGGNSPLHF.

The chain recombines TRBV4-1 with TRBJ2-5; tentatively, D is TRBD2 (5 bases). Germline CDR1 and CDR2: MGHRA and YSYEKL. The CDR3 sequence is 15 residues long. V lost 2 bases, J lost 4 bases, and 14 bases lay in between. CDR3: CASSQLLPRGETQYF. CDR3 nucleotide sequence: TGCGCCAGCAGCCAACTTCTCCCCCGGGGAGAGACCCAGTACTTC.

The rearrangement links TRBV5-5 to TRBJ1-2; TRBD1 agrees at 7 bases. J lost 4 bases, V lost 3 bases, and 6 bases had no gene match. CDR3 length: 14 residues. CDR1 and CDR2 (germline): SGHKS, YYEKEE (reference sequence). The CDR3 here is CASSWRDSGYGYTF. In nucleotides, the CDR3 is TGTGCCAGCAGCTGGCGGGACAGCGGCTATGGCTACACCTTC.

V gene TRBV3-1 (or the pseudogene TRBV3-2) combines with J gene TRBJ2-6, with 10 bases fitting TRBD2. Germline CDR1 is LGHDT and CDR2 is YNNKEL (reference sequence). This CDR3 is 18 amino acids long. Trimming removed 1 base from V and 7 bases from J; junction bases left unmatched: 10. CDR3 region: CASSQGERGGPPANVLTF. DNA of the CDR3: TGTGCCAGCAGCCAAGGTGAGCGGGGGGGACCCCCAGCCAACGTCCTGACTTTC.

V is TRBV4-1 and J is TRBJ2-3; 8 bases match TRBD2. The CDR3 covers 17 residues. V shed 0 bases, J shed 2 bases, and the junction held 7 bases outside the gene matches. Germline V lookup: CDR1 MGHRA, CDR2 YSYEKL. The CDR3 is CASSQDRRGGTTDTQYF. The CDR3 bases are TGCGCCAGCAGCCAAGATCGCCGGGGGGGGACCACAGATACGCAGTATTTT.

The chain is built from TRBV7-3 and TRBJ2-3, with D unclear. V lost 4 bases and J 1 base, leaving 6 bases between the germline ends. The CDR3 extends over 13 amino acids. Germline V gene sequence: CDR1 SGHTA, CDR2 FQGTGA. CDR3 region: CASSSSGTDTQYF. As DNA, the CDR3 is TGTGCCAGCAGCTCGTCGGGCACAGATACGCAGTATTTT.